One sample yielded the 14 T cell receptor beta chains listed below, sequenced in a study of T cell repertoires in cytomegalovirus infection. MiXCR was run by TCRdb on the reads, yielding one entry per CDR3 protein. The sample lists nearly 550,000 distinct CDR3 sequences, about 15% seen once, with about 24% in the top ten. Sample: CD8+ T cells from PBMCs. These receptors were taken from a human donor in good health (CMV status not recorded). Some clones in this sample may be carry-over from other donors' samples.

This chain uses TRBV6-2 or TRBV6-3 with TRBJ1-5, with D possibly matching TRBD1 (5 bases). Germline V gene lookup returns CDR1 MNHEY and CDR2 SVGEGT. The V end was cut by 5 bases, the J end by 10 bases, with 18 bases between. The CDR3 has 14 amino acids. DNA for the CDR3: TGTGCCAGCAGTCCCCCCGGGACCAGTCTCCCCCAGCATTTT. Its protein product is CASSPPGTSLPQHF.

This clonotype was counted at least ten times. The gene calls are TRBV10-3 and TRBJ2-1; D is perhaps TRBD2 (6 bases). From germline, CDR1 is ENHRY and CDR2 SYGVKD. This CDR3 has 16 residues. V lost 4 bases and J lost 0, with 13 bases in between. The CDR3 DNA follows: TGTGCCATCAGTGGGACGCGGGAAAGCTCCTACAATGAGCAGTTCTTC. This encodes CAISGTRESSYNEQFF.

The chain links TRBV28 to TRBJ2-3, with TRBD2 identical over 8 bases. J gave up 5 bases and V 5 bases, and 12 bases lay outside the gene matches. From germline, CDR1 is MDHEN and CDR2 SYDVKM. This CDR3 is built from 16 residues. CDR3 region: CASSSFREGRGDTQYF. CDR3 in DNA: TGTGCCAGCAGTAGCTTTCGGGAGGGCCGCGGAGATACGCAGTATTTT.

The rearrangement uses TRBV20-1 and TRBJ1-4; maybe TRBD1 (6 bases). The CDR3 contains 15 residues. The V end lost 3 bases, the J end lost 12 bases, and 23 bases lay between the germline ends. The V gene's germline CDR1 is DFQATT and CDR2 SNEGSKA (reference sequence). CDR3 DNA sequence: TGCAGTGCTAGGGGGAGGGGGAGCTCCTCCGGTCAACTGTTTTTT. This gives the protein CSARGRGSSSGQLFF.

This clonotype was found many times. This chain joins TRBV7-8 and TRBJ2-5, with 8 positions matching TRBD2. Trimming at V came to 6 bases and at J to 0 bases, leaving 3 bases not matched to a gene. Germline CDR1 SGHVS, CDR2 FQNEAQ. The length of the CDR3 is 14 residues. The CDR3 nucleotides read TGTGCCAGCAGGGGCGGGGGGTACCAAGAGACCCAGTACTTC. As protein: CASRGGGYQETQYF.

This clonotype was observed many times. The chain carries TRBV7-9 and TRBJ2-3; D is uncertain. The CDR3 consists of 15 residues. Germline CDR1 is SEHNR and CDR2 is FQNEAQ (reference sequence). Trimming removed 1 base at V and 2 bases at J, with 10 bases between. In nucleotides, the CDR3 is TGTGCCAGCAGCTTAGTAGGAGCCCACACAGATACGCAGTATTTT. It specifies CASSLVGAHTDTQYF.

Comment on this clonotype: With a much larger clone just one base away, this may be a read error. The chain joins TRBV7-6 to TRBJ2-1; tentatively, D is TRBD1 (5 bases). Germline CDR1 and CDR2: SGHVS and FNYEAQ. This CDR3 contains 18 residues. CDR3 amino acids: CASSLGPQGSSSYNEPFF. CDR3 DNA: TGTGCCAGCAGCTTGGGTCCCCAGGGATCGAGCTCCTACAATGAGCCGTTCTTC.

This clonotype turned up a few times. This chain joins TRBV29-1 and TRBJ2-1; D remains unclear. Germline CDR1 and CDR2: SQVTM and ANQGSEA. Trimming removed 2 bases from V and 0 bases from J, with 17 bases in between. CDR3 length: 17 residues. CDR3 amino acids: CSVEPDQPPSSYNEQFF. The CDR3 DNA follows: TGCAGCGTTGAACCTGACCAGCCCCCTAGCTCCTACAATGAGCAGTTCTTC.

V gene TRBV29-1 combines with J gene TRBJ1-1, with D unresolved. This CDR3 contains 12 residues. Germline V lookup: CDR1 SQVTM, CDR2 ANQGSEA. The V end was cut by 6 bases, the J end by 4 bases, with 12 bases between. CDR3 region: CSVGRVGTEAFF. The CDR3 DNA reads TGCAGCGTCGGACGGGTCGGCACTGAAGCTTTCTTT.

This clonotype was observed at least ten times. V and J are TRBV27 and TRBJ2-5; no firm D call. CDR3 length: 11 residues. Trimming removed 4 bases from V and 4 bases from J, with 4 bases in between. CDR1 is MNHEY and CDR2 is SMNVEV in the germline V gene (reference sequence). CDR3 loop: CASSWGETQYF. The CDR3 DNA reads TGTGCCAGCAGTTGGGGAGAGACCCAGTACTTC.

J is TRBJ2-1 and V is TRBV20-1; 9 bases are shared with TRBD2. Germline assignment: CDR1 DFQATT and CDR2 SNEGSKA (reference sequence). J gave up 5 bases and V 5 bases, and 10 bases lay outside the gene matches. The length of the CDR3 is 15 residues. CDR3 region: CSAGPVGGRDNEQFF. The CDR3 nucleotides read TGCAGTGCTGGCCCTGTTGGCGGGAGGGACAATGAGCAGTTCTTC.

This clonotype was seen a single time. This may arise from a read error, as a much more abundant clone is one base away. The rearrangement uses TRBV5-8 and TRBJ2-5; weak D call: TRBD2 (6 bases). This CDR3 spans 13 amino acids. Germline V gene data show CDR1 as SGHTS and CDR2 as YDEGEE. With 4 bases removed from V and 7 bases from J, the gap between germline ends came to 14 bases. Written as DNA, the CDR3 is TGTGCCAGCAGCCTGTGGAGGGGCCCGACCCAGTACTTC. Amino acids: CASSLWRGPTQYF.

This clonotype was picked up many times. The gene calls are TRBV7-9 and TRBJ1-1; D remains ambiguous. Germline CDR1 is SEHNR and CDR2 is FQNEAQ (reference sequence). Between the trimmed V and J ends, which lost 3 bases and 0 bases, there was a span of 11 bases. CDR3 length: 15 amino acids. CDR3 sequence: CASSLGRNMNTEAFF. CDR3 nucleotide sequence: TGTGCCAGCAGCTTGGGCAGAAACATGAACACTGAAGCTTTCTTT.

Ten or more counts support this clonotype. This rearrangement joins TRBV6-6 to TRBJ1-3, with unresolved D. The V and J ends lost 0 bases and 3 bases respectively, with 6 bases between them. CDR3 length equals 14 residues. Germline V gene lookup returns CDR1 MNHNY and CDR2 SVGAGI (reference sequence). The CDR3 loop reads CASSYSGVGNTIYF. The DNA of the CDR3 is TGTGCCAGCAGTTACTCTGGGGTTGGAAACACCATATATTTT.